Presented here are 29 T cell receptor beta chains from one specimen sequenced in a study of CD8+CD57+ T cells in acquired aplastic anemia. Both TCR beta VDJ combination and CDR3 sequence profiling were carried out. Genomic DNA was the template for this profiling. TCRdb recomputed calls from the reads with MiXCR, one row per CDR3 protein. This table has around 190,000 distinct CDR3 sequences, less than 65% appearing once. Sequences were obtained from sorted CD4+, CD8+, or CD8+CD57+ T cells (not recorded which) from PBMCs. The receptors derive from a human donor in good health, serving as a control.

V usage is TRBV20-1 and J usage is TRBJ2-1; no clear D. The CDR3 has 11 residues. Germline lookup yields CDR1 DFQATT and CDR2 SNEGSKA (reference sequence). The V gene lost 7 bases and the J gene lost 8 bases, with 12 bases spanning the gap. This CDR3 is CSVRAGHEQFF. The CDR3 nucleotides are TGCAGTGTTCGGGCAGGTCATGAGCAGTTCTTC.

The chain joins TRBV2 to TRBJ1-2; no definite D call. The CDR3 sequence is 14 residues long. Germline V gene lookup returns CDR1 SNHLY and CDR2 FYNNEI. Between the trimmed V and J ends, which lost 6 bases and 2 bases, there was a span of 13 bases. The CDR3 DNA is TGTGCCAGCAGATCTCCGAGAGGGAACTATGGCTACACCTTC. It encodes CASRSPRGNYGYTF.

This rearrangement joins TRBV7-2 to TRBJ2-3, with D unclear. This CDR3 contains 12 residues. V was shortened by 5 bases and J by 4 bases, with 7 bases between the two germline ends. CDR1 and CDR2 (germline): SGHTA, FQGNSA. CDR3 sequence reads: CASSRLSDTQYF. CDR3 sequence (DNA): TGTGCCAGCAGCCGCCTGTCAGATACGCAGTATTTT.

The J gene is TRBJ1-3, the V gene TRBV4-1, with no clear D. The V gene lost 2 bases and the J gene lost 1 base, with 6 bases spanning the gap. CDR3 length: 14 amino acids. Germline V lookup: CDR1 MGHRA, CDR2 YSYEKL. CDR3 amino acids: CASSQLRSGNTIYF. For the CDR3, the DNA is TGCGCCAGCAGCCAATTGAGGTCTGGAAACACCATATATTTT.

This clonotype was seen only a few times. A much larger clone differs from this one at a single base, so this may be a read error. In this CDR3 the conserved last residue, phenylalanine or tryptophan, is missing, so a read error is likely. The chain is built from TRBV20-1 and TRBJ1-2; 7 nucleotides align to TRBD1. V shed 3 bases, J shed 7 bases, and the junction held 5 bases outside the gene matches. This CDR3 is built from 12 residues. Germline V gives CDR1 DFQATT, CDR2 SNEGSKA (reference sequence). CDR3 bases: TGCAGTGCTAGCACAGGGGTGTTTGGCTACACCCTC. It encodes CSASTGVFGYTL.

The chain couples TRBV15 to TRBJ1-2; 9 bases fit TRBD1. Trimming removed 0 bases from V and 5 bases from J; junction bases left unmatched: 4. The CDR3 is 15 amino acids. CDR1 is LNHNV, CDR2 YYDKDF, per germline (reference sequence). The CDR3 protein is CATSRDQGQGYGYTF. The CDR3 DNA follows: TGTGCCACCAGCAGAGACCAGGGACAGGGATATGGCTACACCTTC.

The chain recombines TRBV4-3 with TRBJ2-3; maybe TRBD1 (6 bases). The CDR3 contains 14 residues. V shed 3 bases and J shed 4 bases, with 11 bases lying between them. The germline gives CDR1 LGHNA, CDR2 YSLEER. The CDR3 loop reads CASSQTQGSDTQYF. CDR3 bases: TGCGCCAGCAGCCAGACACAGGGTTCAGATACGCAGTATTTT.

In its sample, this clonotype was seen many times. This sequence joins TRBV5-4 and TRBJ2-7; tentatively, D is TRBD1 or TRBD2 (5 bases each). V was shortened by 0 bases and J by 7 bases, with 20 bases between the two germline ends. The CDR3 contains 16 residues. Germline loops: CDR1 SGHNT, CDR2 YYREEE (reference sequence). CDR3 DNA sequence: TGTGCCAGCAGCTTGGGAGGAGGTACAGGCTCCTGGGAGCAGTACTTC. Translating it yields CASSLGGGTGSWEQYF.

Concerning this clonotype itself: Relative to the germline gene, one junction end is altered; a read error may explain this. The chain employs TRBV6-5 and TRBJ2-5; D is possibly TRBD1 (8 bases). This CDR3 comprises 15 residues. Germline CDR1 and CDR2: MNHEY and SVGAGI. The CDR3 nucleotides are TGTGCCAGCAGTTTACAGGGGGGGGGCGGAGAGACCCGGTACTTC. It encodes CASSLQGGGGETRYF.

The sample holds a few counts of this clonotype. The V gene is TRBV2, the J gene TRBJ1-3, with a weak D call TRBD1 (5 bases). Between the trimmed V and J ends, which lost 5 bases and 0 bases, there was a span of 14 bases. Germline V gives CDR1 SNHLY, CDR2 FYNNEI. This CDR3 is built from 16 residues. CDR3 residues: CASSQNSGYSGNTIYF. The DNA for the CDR3 is TGTGCCAGCAGTCAAAACTCAGGGTACTCTGGAAACACCATATATTTT.

This clonotype was recorded many times. V usage is TRBV4-3 and J usage is TRBJ2-3; TRBD2 aligns across 12 bases. The ends lost 1 base at V and 6 bases at J; junction bases unmatched: 8. Germline CDR1 and CDR2: LGHNA and YSLEER. The CDR3 loop spans 17 amino acids. The CDR3 sequence: CASSQARLAGGRDTQYF. CDR3 bases: TGCGCCAGCAGCCAAGCCCGGCTAGCGGGGGGGCGGGATACGCAGTATTTT.

This sequence joins TRBV15 and TRBJ1-1, with D perhaps matching TRBD1 (5 bases). This CDR3 region has 16 residues. V was trimmed by 0 bases and J by 0 bases, leaving 11 bases between them. Germline-derived CDR1 and CDR2 are LNHNV and YYDKDF (reference sequence). This CDR3 reads CATSRDGQGLNTEAFF. The CDR3 coding sequence is TGTGCCACCAGCAGAGATGGGCAGGGCTTGAACACTGAAGCTTTCTTT.

The chain recombines TRBV4-2 with TRBJ2-1; 8 bases map to TRBD2. The CDR3 totals 16 residues. Trimming took 0 bases from V and 8 from J; bases not matched to a gene: 9. Germline assignment: CDR1 LGHNA and CDR2 YNFKEQ. CDR3 in amino acids: CASSQEDTGGLDEQFF. CDR3 bases: TGTGCCAGCAGCCAAGAGGATACGGGGGGGCTGGATGAGCAGTTCTTC.

This clonotype appeared many times. The rearrangement joins TRBV19 to TRBJ1-5; D uncertain. Trimming pared 6 bases from V and 1 base from J, leaving 13 bases between. CDR1 and CDR2 from the germline V gene are LNHDA and SQIVND (reference sequence). The CDR3 is 15 residues long. CDR3 region: CASRTQDRSNQPQHF. The CDR3 DNA reads TGTGCCAGTAGGACCCAGGATCGCAGCAATCAGCCCCAGCATTTT.

This clonotype has at least ten counts. V gene TRBV19 combines with J gene TRBJ2-3, with 14 bases lining up with TRBD2. This CDR3 is built from 16 residues. V shed 4 bases, J shed 3 bases, and the junction held 3 bases outside the gene matches. Germline V gives CDR1 LNHDA, CDR2 SQIVND (reference sequence). In DNA form, the CDR3 reads TGTGCCAGTAGTACGGGACTAGCGGGGGTGACAGATACGCAGTATTTT. It is translated as CASSTGLAGVTDTQYF.

At least ten counts were recorded for this clonotype. J is TRBJ2-7 and V is TRBV7-9; 9 positions match TRBD1. Germline V lookup: CDR1 SEHNR, CDR2 FQNEAQ (reference sequence). V lost 1 base to trimming and J lost 4 bases; unmatched junction nucleotides: 8. This CDR3 region has 16 residues. The CDR3 bases are TGTGCCAGCAGCTTAGAGCCCGGGACAGGGAGATACGAGCAGTACTTC. Translation: CASSLEPGTGRYEQYF.

The V gene is TRBV19, the J gene TRBJ2-2; TRBD2 aligns across 9 bases. The CDR3 sequence is 14 residues long. Germline V gene lookup returns CDR1 LNHDA and CDR2 SQIVND (reference sequence). Trimming at V came to 4 bases and at J to 7 bases, leaving 4 bases not matched to a gene. The CDR3 DNA is TGTGCCAGTAGTACAGGACTAGCGTTCGGGGAGCTGTTTTTT. Amino acid sequence: CASSTGLAFGELFF. Full variable domain (outside the CDR3, taken from reference TRBV19 and TRBJ2-2): DGGITQSPKYLFRKEGQNVTLSCEQNLNHDAMYWYRQDPGQGLRLIYYSQIVNDFQKGDIAEGYSVSREKKESFPLTVTSAQKNPTAFYLCASSTGLAFGELFFGEGSRLTVL.

This chain links TRBV7-9 with TRBJ1-5; TRBD1 matches 9 bases. Per germline, CDR1 SEHNR and CDR2 FQNEAQ (reference sequence). There are 17 residues in the CDR3. With V trimmed by 3 bases and J by 2 bases, 8 bases remained unmatched. Written as DNA, the CDR3 is TGTGCCAGCAGCTTGATACAGGGGGCAGAAGGCAATCAGCCCCAGCATTTT. This encodes CASSLIQGAEGNQPQHF.

This clonotype was picked up many times. The chain carries TRBV12-3 or TRBV12-4 and TRBJ1-2; 7 bases are a match to TRBD1. V lost 5 bases and J lost 0; bases outside the gene matches: 9. The CDR3 extends over 16 amino acids. CDR3 bases: TGTGCCAGCAGTCCGCGGACAGGTTTATCTAACTATGGCTACACCTTC. Protein product: CASSPRTGLSNYGYTF.

The table lists this clonotype with a few counts. One junction end does not reproduce the germline sequence, and a read error may be involved. The rearrangement joins TRBV3-1 to TRBJ2-1, with TRBD1 matching over 12 bases. The CDR3 is made up of 15 amino acids. Germline CDR1 is LGHDT and CDR2 is YNNKEL (reference sequence). The CDR3 spells CASSQGGTGGDEQFF. In nucleotides, the CDR3 is TGTGCCAGCAGCCAAGGTGGGACAGGGGGCGATGAACAGTTCTTC.

This clonotype was observed once. This chain uses TRBV10-3 with TRBJ2-7, with 12 bases aligning to TRBD2. Germline lookup yields CDR1 ENHRY and CDR2 SYGVKD. Trimming cost V 2 bases and J 3 bases; bases outside gene matches: 2. This CDR3 is 15 amino acids long. The CDR3 DNA follows: TGTGCCATCAGTGAGGGACTAGCGGGAAACTACGAGCAGTACTTC. Translated, it gives CAISEGLAGNYEQYF.

The chain links TRBV29-1 to TRBJ1-2, with D maybe TRBD1 (5 bases). V lost 7 bases, J lost 4 bases, and 10 bases lay in between. The length of the CDR3 is 11 residues. Germline CDR1 is SQVTM and CDR2 is ANQGSEA. Written as DNA, the CDR3 is TGCAGCGGGCAGGGCGTCTATGGCTACACCTTC. Translated, it gives CSGQGVYGYTF.

This clonotype was counted at least ten times. The chain combines TRBV7-2 with TRBJ2-2, with 8 bases matching TRBD2. V lost 1 base to trimming and J lost 1 base; unmatched junction nucleotides: 5. CDR3 length equals 17 residues. CDR1 is SGHTA and CDR2 is FQGNSA in the germline V gene. CDR3 in DNA: TGTGCCAGCAGCTTAGGCACCGGGGGGGGGAACACCGGGGAGCTGTTTTTT. Protein sequence: CASSLGTGGGNTGELFF.

This clonotype was recorded once. The rearrangement links TRBV12-3 or TRBV12-4 to TRBJ2-2; D not resolved. This CDR3 spans 14 amino acids. Trimming took 6 bases from V and 0 from J, leaving 8 bases between them. This CDR3 reads CASRHGANTGELFF. CDR3 in DNA: TGTGCCAGCAGGCATGGTGCGAACACCGGGGAGCTGTTTTTT.

Ten or more counts support this clonotype. The chain joins TRBV20-1 to TRBJ2-7; 7 nucleotides line up with TRBD2. CDR3 length: 12 residues. Germline trimming cut 1 base from V and 9 bases from J; bases unmatched to any gene: 6. The germline V gene encodes CDR1 DFQATT and CDR2 SNEGSKA (reference sequence). CDR3 in amino acids: CSARARWEGQYF. The CDR3 DNA reads as TGCAGTGCTAGAGCCCGGTGGGAGGGGCAGTACTTC.

This clonotype showed up just a few times. CDR3 amino acids: CASSAGTGWEQYF. Written as DNA, the CDR3 is TGTGCCAGCAGCGCCGGGACAGGGTGGGAGCAGTACTTC. The V gene is TRBV12-3 or TRBV12-4, the J gene TRBJ2-7; TRBD1 aligns across 9 bases. After removal of 6 bases from V and 7 bases from J, the junction contained 7 bases not matched to a gene. This CDR3 spans 13 amino acids.

The V gene is TRBV10-2, the J gene TRBJ2-7; TRBD2 matches 10 bases. The CDR3 is 17 residues long. CDR1 is WSHSY, CDR2 SAAADI, per germline. The ends lost 4 bases at V and 1 base at J; junction bases unmatched: 10. The DNA for the CDR3 is TGCGCCAGCAGTGCCTGGACTAGCGGAATGGTATCCTACGAGCAGTACTTC. Its translation is CASSAWTSGMVSYEQYF.

This chain uses TRBV24-1 with TRBJ2-1, with 11 bases identical to TRBD2. Germline values: CDR1 KGHDR, CDR2 SFDVKD. V dropped 6 bases and J dropped 6; count of bases not matched to a gene: 3. The CDR3 totals 14 residues. DNA for the CDR3: TGTGCCACCAGTCTACTAGCGGGAGTCAATGAGCAGTTCTTC. Its protein is CATSLLAGVNEQFF.

This clonotype occurred many times. This chain uses TRBV12-3 or TRBV12-4 with TRBJ2-3, with TRBD1 matching 10 bases. The CDR3 loop spans 18 amino acids. With 5 bases clipped from V and 3 bases from J, the junction kept 14 bases outside the gene matches. CDR3 sequence (DNA): TGTGCCAGCAGTGCCTCGGGGGGGACAGGGGTAAGGACAGATACGCAGTATTTT. It codes for CASSASGGTGVRTDTQYF.